Each of the 27 T cell receptor beta chains below was sequenced from the same sample in a study of cytomegalovirus exposure and HLA in healthy donors. The PCR employed 60 Vbeta primers together with 13 Jbeta primers. Assay: immunoSEQ multiplex PCR; the TCRdb copy retains only in-frame clones and omits some. The sample lists fewer than 200,000 clones; over 75% were seen once. The sequenced material came from PBMCs. The receptors originated from a woman aged 45-65 years in good health and CMV-seronegative.

This chain connects TRBV18 to TRBJ1-1, with 7 positions matching TRBD1. Germline assignment: CDR1 KGHSH and CDR2 LQKENI. The V and J ends lost 6 bases and 6 bases, in that order; junction bases with no gene match: 7. CDR3 length: 13 residues. CDR3 loop: CASSPNRGAEAFF. DNA for the CDR3: TGTGCCAGCTCCCCTAACAGGGGAGCTGAAGCTTTCTTT.

Remarks on this clone: The same CDR3 arises from other DNA sequences in this sample as well. The CDR3 loop reads CASSAGLAGDNEQFF. CDR3 sequence (DNA): TGCGCCAGCAGCGCCGGACTAGCTGGGGACAATGAGCAGTTCTTC. The rearrangement joins TRBV5-1 to TRBJ2-1; the match to TRBD2 covers 8 bases. The germline gives CDR1 SGHRS, CDR2 YFSETQ. V was pared by 4 bases and J by 5 bases, with 8 bases of the junction left unmatched. The CDR3 length is 15 residues. The full variable domain, its missing parts supplied by reference TRBV5-1 and TRBJ2-1, is KAGVTQTPRYLIKTRGQQVTLSCSPISGHRSVSWYQQTPGQGLQFLFEYFSETQRNKGNFPGRFSGRQFSNSRSEMNVSTLELGDSALYLCASSAGLAGDNEQFFGPGTRLTVL.

The genes are TRBV27 and TRBJ2-7, with a tentative D call TRBD2 (5 bases). The CDR3 is 14 residues long. Trimming stripped 2 bases from V and 2 bases from J, with 10 bases between. In germline, CDR1 is MNHEY, CDR2 SMNVEV (reference sequence). This CDR3 is CASSLRGIPYEQYF. CDR3 nucleotide sequence: TGTGCCAGCAGTTTACGAGGGATCCCCTACGAGCAGTACTTC.

The V and J genes are TRBV30 and TRBJ2-7, with 7 positions matching TRBD2. CDR3 size: 14 residues. V dropped 3 bases and J dropped 7; count of bases not matched to a gene: 12. Germline V gene lookup returns CDR1 GTSNPN and CDR2 SVGIG (reference sequence). CDR3: CAWRPAGSQREQYF. The CDR3 bases are TGTGCCTGGAGGCCAGCGGGATCCCAGAGGGAGCAGTACTTC.

The chain combines TRBV14 with TRBJ1-3; D is undetermined. The CDR3 loop spans 16 amino acids. V gave up 0 bases and J gave up 1 base, with 10 bases separating them. CDR1 and CDR2 (germline): SGHDN, FVKESK. CDR3 bases: TGTGCCAGCAGCCAAGAGATGCGAGCGTCTGGAAACACCATATATTTT. It encodes CASSQEMRASGNTIYF.

The V and J genes are TRBV27 and TRBJ1-4, with D perhaps matching TRBD1 (5 bases). CDR3 length: 17 residues. CDR1 is MNHEY, CDR2 SMNVEV, per germline (reference sequence). Trimming took 0 bases from V and 2 from J, leaving 13 bases between them. The CDR3 DNA is TGTGCCAGCAGTTTATCGGCAGGGCGTTCCACTAATGAAAAACTGTTTTTT. It encodes CASSLSAGRSTNEKLFF.

This clone was recorded only once. V usage is TRBV10-3 and J usage is TRBJ2-7, with D maybe TRBD1 (6 bases). Trimming pared 3 bases from V and 3 bases from J, leaving 9 bases between. CDR1 is ENHRY and CDR2 is SYGVKD in the germline V gene. The CDR3 contains 13 residues. This chain's CDR3 is CAISEGTLYEQYF. The CDR3 DNA follows: TGTGCCATCAGTGAAGGGACACTCTACGAGCAGTACTTC.

The CDR3 spells CASSLAPGQGGKNEQFF. Written as DNA, the CDR3 is TGTGCCAGCAGCTTAGCTCCCGGCCAGGGAGGCAAGAATGAGCAGTTCTTC. The chain combines TRBV7-2 with TRBJ2-1; tentatively, D is TRBD2 (6 bases). Trimming shortened V by 0 bases and J by 7 bases, and 19 bases separated the two germline ends. Germline V gene data show CDR1 as SGHTA and CDR2 as FQGNSA. The CDR3 extends over 17 amino acids.

J is TRBJ1-2 and V is TRBV7-2; 10 positions agree with TRBD1. The CDR3 extends over 14 amino acids. Trimming removed 5 bases from V and 8 bases from J; junction bases left unmatched: 8. CDR1 and CDR2 (germline): SGHTA, FQGNSA. CDR3: CASSVGTGAGGYTF. In nucleotides, the CDR3 is TGTGCCAGCAGCGTGGGGACAGGGGCGGGAGGCTACACCTTC.

The chain joins TRBV5-1 to TRBJ2-7; maybe TRBD1 (6 bases). V shed 3 bases and J shed 5 bases, with 15 bases lying between them. CDR3 length: 14 amino acids. Germline V gene lookup returns CDR1 SGHRS and CDR2 YFSETQ. The CDR3 protein is CASSSDSVQNEQYF. CDR3 nucleotides: TGCGCCAGCAGCTCGGACAGCGTTCAGAACGAGCAGTACTTC.

V usage is TRBV4-1 and J usage is TRBJ2-2, with D possibly matching TRBD2 (5 bases). The V gene's germline CDR1 is MGHRA and CDR2 YSYEKL. This CDR3 has 15 residues. The germline V and J ends were trimmed by 7 bases and 5 bases, with 17 bases remaining between them. The CDR3 DNA is TGCGCCAGCAATAAGGTGTCCGGACTGACCGGGGAGCTGTTTTTT. Its translation: CASNKVSGLTGELFF.

CDR3 nucleotide sequence: TGTGCCAGCAGCGTATCGGGAGGAAAAGAGACCCAGTACTTC. It encodes CASSVSGGKETQYF. The chain carries TRBV9 and TRBJ2-5; 7 bases map to TRBD2. Trimming cost V 1 base and J 3 bases; bases outside gene matches: 3. This CDR3 has 14 amino acids. From germline, CDR1 is SGDLS and CDR2 YYNGEE.

The gene calls are TRBV2 and TRBJ2-7; D remains ambiguous. There are 14 residues in the CDR3. V gave up 4 bases and J gave up 6 bases, with 16 bases separating them. Germline loops: CDR1 SNHLY, CDR2 FYNNEI. CDR3: CASSGVAGFGEQYF. Written as DNA, the CDR3 is TGTGCCAGCAGTGGGGTTGCAGGTTTTGGCGAGCAGTACTTC. The variable domain in full, completed from reference TRBV2 and TRBJ2-7, reads EPEVTQTPSHQVTQMGQEVILRCVPISNHLYFYWYRQILGQKVEFLVSFYNNEISEKSEIFDDQFSVERPDGSNFTLKIRSTKLEDSAMYFCASSGVAGFGEQYFGPGTRLTVT.

The rearrangement uses TRBV5-4 and TRBJ2-1; 13 bases are shared with TRBD2. V lost 3 bases and J lost 8; bases outside the gene matches: 5. The CDR3 is made up of 15 amino acids. The germline V gene has CDR1 SGHNT and CDR2 YYREEE (reference sequence). CDR3 in DNA: TGTGCCAGCAGCTATACTAGCGGGGGGGCGCATGAGCAGTTCTTC. It yields the protein CASSYTSGGAHEQFF.

This chain connects TRBV5-1 to TRBJ1-4; possibly TRBD1 for D (5 bases). The V gene lost 1 base and the J gene lost 8 bases, with 12 bases spanning the gap. The CDR3 runs to 14 residues. The V gene's germline CDR1 is SGHRS and CDR2 YFSETQ. Here the CDR3 DNA reads TGCGCCAGCAGCTTGACAGGACAAGGAGAAAAACTGTTTTTT. It translates to CASSLTGQGEKLFF.

The V call is TRBV7-6, the J call TRBJ1-1; 7 positions agree with TRBD1. Germline loops: CDR1 SGHVS, CDR2 FNYEAQ. The CDR3 length is 14 residues. V trimming: 4 bases; J trimming: 2 bases; junction bases outside the gene matches: 4. In DNA, the CDR3 is TGTGCCAGCAGCTCAAGGACAGGCAACACTGAAGCTTTCTTT. This encodes CASSSRTGNTEAFF.

This clone was picked up a small number of times. The chain links TRBV29-1 to TRBJ2-2; 7 bases map to TRBD1. Trimming took 4 bases from V and 3 from J; bases not matched to a gene: 2. Looked up from germline, CDR1 is SQVTM and CDR2 is ANQGSEA. CDR3 length: 13 amino acids. Here the CDR3 reads CSVGTGYTGELFF. The CDR3 DNA follows: TGCAGCGTTGGGACAGGTTACACCGGGGAGCTGTTTTTT.

The chain uses TRBV7-3 and TRBJ2-1; 10 bases are shared with TRBD2. There are 17 residues in the CDR3. CDR1 SGHTA and CDR2 FQGTGA come from the germline V gene. Trimming removed 3 bases from V and 5 bases from J; junction bases left unmatched: 10. The CDR3 coding sequence is TGTGCCAGCAGCTTGGGACCGGGACTAGCGAGCAACAATGAGCAGTTCTTC. This codes for CASSLGPGLASNNEQFF.

The genes are TRBV4-1 and TRBJ2-1; 13 bases are a match to TRBD2. CDR3 length equals 18 residues. V dropped 1 base and J dropped 6; count of bases not matched to a gene: 9. The germline CDR1 and CDR2 sequences are MGHRA and YSYEKL. For the CDR3, the DNA is TGCGCCAGCAGCCAAGGTTCGGGGACTAGCGGGACCCCCAATGAGCAGTTCTTC. Translating it yields CASSQGSGTSGTPNEQFF.

DNA for the CDR3: TGTGCCAGCAATGATCCCGGGACAGGGGTCGATGGCTACACCTTC. It is translated as CASNDPGTGVDGYTF. The chain joins TRBV6-6 to TRBJ1-2, with 10 bases aligning to TRBD1. Trimming at V came to 7 bases and at J to 6 bases, leaving 11 bases not matched to a gene. Germline assignment: CDR1 MNHNY and CDR2 SVGAGI (reference sequence). This CDR3 is 15 amino acids long.

DNA of the CDR3: TGTGCCAGCTCACCTGGCCAGAGGGATCAGCCCCAGCATTTT. It encodes CASSPGQRDQPQHF. J is TRBJ1-5 and V is TRBV18; no firm D call. Trimming removed 3 bases at V and 5 bases at J, with 11 bases between. This CDR3 comprises 14 residues. Germline assignment: CDR1 KGHSH and CDR2 LQKENI.

The rearrangement joins TRBV10-3 to TRBJ2-7, with D perhaps matching TRBD1 (6 bases). V lost 3 bases and J lost 0, with 15 bases in between. The germline V gene has CDR1 ENHRY and CDR2 SYGVKD. The CDR3 spans 16 residues. The CDR3 sequence: CAISDTGDMSSYEQYF. The DNA for the CDR3 is TGTGCCATCAGTGACACTGGGGACATGAGCTCCTACGAGCAGTACTTC.

V and J are TRBV2 and TRBJ1-1; the D gene is possibly TRBD1 (6 bases). The V gene lost 4 bases and the J gene lost 1 base, with 7 bases spanning the gap. Germline values: CDR1 SNHLY, CDR2 FYNNEI. The CDR3 contains 13 residues. Here the CDR3 reads CASSVQGNTEAFF. CDR3 in DNA: TGTGCCAGCAGTGTACAGGGGAACACTGAAGCTTTCTTT.

This clone has just one count. V and J are TRBV7-6 and TRBJ2-7; 9 bases align to TRBD1. Germline CDR1 SGHVS, CDR2 FNYEAQ. The junction had 10 bases not matched to a gene; V was cut back by 5 bases and J by 5 bases. The CDR3 extends over 15 amino acids. The CDR3 coding sequence is TGTGCCAGCAGCCCCCGGGGACAGGGTTCCCACGAGCAGTACTTC. This translates into CASSPRGQGSHEQYF.

V gene TRBV9 combines with J gene TRBJ2-2, with D tentatively TRBD2 (5 bases). Deletions cut 4 bases from V and 0 bases from J, with 13 bases between. CDR1 is SGDLS, CDR2 YYNGEE, per germline. The CDR3 runs to 16 residues. This CDR3 is CASSPRTGTNTGELFF. Here the CDR3 DNA reads TGTGCCAGCAGCCCAAGGACTGGGACGAACACCGGGGAGCTGTTTTTT.

The chain links TRBV19 to TRBJ1-6; D uncertain. V dropped 5 bases and J dropped 7 bases, with 9 bases sitting between them. This CDR3 has 13 amino acids. Germline values: CDR1 LNHDA, CDR2 SQIVND (reference sequence). The CDR3 nucleotides read TGTGCCAGTAGTCCGCAGTCCAATTCACCCCTCCACTTT. This translates into CASSPQSNSPLHF.

The chain recombines TRBV11-2 with TRBJ2-5, with a weak D call TRBD2 (6 bases). The CDR3 has 14 amino acids. The germline V gene has CDR1 SGHAT and CDR2 FQNNGV. V shed 7 bases and J shed 5 bases, with 17 bases lying between them. Here the CDR3 reads CASNPGGGGETQYF. CDR3 bases: TGTGCCAGCAACCCCGGGGGAGGCGGGGAGACCCAGTACTTC.